This TCR beta chain was obtained from a study of T-cell memory formation after mild COVID-19. Notes on this clonotype: The antigen remains unidentified.

5'RACE primed at constant segments yielded TCR alpha and TCR beta cDNA libraries bearing sample barcodes and UMIs. TCRdb re-called the 5' RACE reads through MiXCR, storing one row per CDR3 protein. Of roughly 370,000 distinct CDR3 sequences in the sample, about 16% were seen once. General study points: CM and EM subsets held most contracting CD4+ clones; EMRA held CD8+ ones. While clones contracting from day 15 to 85 were balanced between CD4 and CD8, later expanders leaned CD4+.

Trimming took 5 bases from V and 5 from J, leaving 12 bases between them. CDR1 is KGHSH and CDR2 is LQKENI in the germline V gene. The CDR3 sequence is 14 residues long. The chain uses TRBV18 and TRBJ1-4, with D possibly being TRBD1 (5 bases). The material sequenced was PBMCs or a T cell subset sorted from them (not recorded which). The sequence derives from a man younger than 30 who had mild COVID-19 (a few samples of this study predate the infection). Cell type and time point are not known. The CDR3 DNA reads TGTGCCAGCTCATGGGGACGTTCCAATGAAAAACTGTTTTTT. Translating gives CASSWGRSNEKLFF.